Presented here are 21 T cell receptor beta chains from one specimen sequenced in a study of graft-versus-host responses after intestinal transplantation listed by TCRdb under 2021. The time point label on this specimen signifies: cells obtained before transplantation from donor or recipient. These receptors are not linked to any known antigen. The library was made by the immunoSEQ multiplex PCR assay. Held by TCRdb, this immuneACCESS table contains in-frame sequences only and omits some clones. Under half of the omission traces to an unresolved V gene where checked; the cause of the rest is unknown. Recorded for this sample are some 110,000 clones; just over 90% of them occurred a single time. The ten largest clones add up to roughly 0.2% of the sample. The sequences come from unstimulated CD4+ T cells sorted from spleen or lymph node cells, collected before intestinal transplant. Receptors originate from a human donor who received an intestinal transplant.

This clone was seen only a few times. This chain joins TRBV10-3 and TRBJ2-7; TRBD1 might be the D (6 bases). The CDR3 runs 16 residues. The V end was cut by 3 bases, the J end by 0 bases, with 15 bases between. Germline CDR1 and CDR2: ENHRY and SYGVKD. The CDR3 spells CAISEGQPRVSYEQYF. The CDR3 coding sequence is TGTGCCATCAGTGAAGGACAGCCCCGTGTCTCCTACGAGCAGTACTTC.

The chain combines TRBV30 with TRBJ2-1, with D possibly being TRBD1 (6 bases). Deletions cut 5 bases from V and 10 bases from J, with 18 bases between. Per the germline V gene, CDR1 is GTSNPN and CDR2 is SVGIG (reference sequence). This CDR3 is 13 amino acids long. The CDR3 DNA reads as TGTGCCTGGGGTCGCAGGGGCCTGAGAGAGCAGTTCTTC. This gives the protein CAWGRRGLREQFF.

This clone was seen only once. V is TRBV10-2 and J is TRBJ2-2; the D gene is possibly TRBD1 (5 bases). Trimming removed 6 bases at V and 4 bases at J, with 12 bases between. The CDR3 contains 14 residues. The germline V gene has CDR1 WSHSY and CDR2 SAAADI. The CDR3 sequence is CASRDTTFTGELFF. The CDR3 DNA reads TGCGCCAGCAGGGACACTACGTTCACCGGGGAGCTGTTTTTT.

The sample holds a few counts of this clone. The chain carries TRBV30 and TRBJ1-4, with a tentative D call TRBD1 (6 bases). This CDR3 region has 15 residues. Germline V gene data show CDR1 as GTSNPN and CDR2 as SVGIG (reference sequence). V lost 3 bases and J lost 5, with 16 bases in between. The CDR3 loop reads CAWRAWGQANEKLFF. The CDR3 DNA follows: TGTGCCTGGAGGGCGTGGGGGCAGGCAAATGAAAAACTGTTTTTT.

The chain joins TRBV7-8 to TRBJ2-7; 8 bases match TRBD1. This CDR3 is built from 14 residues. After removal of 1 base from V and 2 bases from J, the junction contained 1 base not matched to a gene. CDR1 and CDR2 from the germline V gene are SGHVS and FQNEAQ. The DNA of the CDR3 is TGTGCCAGCAGCTTAGGGGGACAGGCCTACGAGCAGTACTTC. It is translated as CASSLGGQAYEQYF.

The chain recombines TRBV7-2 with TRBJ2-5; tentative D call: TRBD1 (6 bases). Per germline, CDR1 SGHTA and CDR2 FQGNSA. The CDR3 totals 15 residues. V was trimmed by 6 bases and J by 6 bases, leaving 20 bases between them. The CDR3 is CASSSRTGKRKTQYF. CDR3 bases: TGTGCCAGCAGTTCCCGCACAGGGAAGCGAAAGACCCAGTACTTC.

CDR3 loop: CTSSQDARLAGMSLYNEQFF. In DNA, the CDR3 is TGCACCAGCAGCCAAGACGCCCGACTAGCGGGAATGTCCCTCTACAATGAGCAGTTCTTC. The genes are TRBV1 and TRBJ2-1; the table calls TRBD2, which could not be checked here. TRBV1 is a known pseudogene. The CDR3 totals 20 residues.

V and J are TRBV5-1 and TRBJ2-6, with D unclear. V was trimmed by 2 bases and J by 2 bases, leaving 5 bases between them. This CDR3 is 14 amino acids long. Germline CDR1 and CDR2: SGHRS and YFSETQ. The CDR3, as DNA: TGCGCCAGCAGCTTTGGGCCTGGGGCCAACGTCCTGACTTTC. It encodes CASSFGPGANVLTF.

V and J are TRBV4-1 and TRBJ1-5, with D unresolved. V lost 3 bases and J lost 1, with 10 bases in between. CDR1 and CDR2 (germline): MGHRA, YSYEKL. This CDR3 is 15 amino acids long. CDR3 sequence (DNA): TGCGCCAGCAGCCAGGGAGTGATGAGCAATCAGCCCCAGCATTTT. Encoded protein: CASSQGVMSNQPQHF.

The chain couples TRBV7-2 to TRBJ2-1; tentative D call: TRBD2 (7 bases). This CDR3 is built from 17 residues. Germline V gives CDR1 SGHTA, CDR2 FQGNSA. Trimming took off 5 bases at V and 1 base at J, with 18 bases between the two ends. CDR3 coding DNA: TGTGCCAGCAGCCAAGTAGGGGGGGTAGGTTCCTACAATGAGCAGTTCTTC. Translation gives CASSQVGGVGSYNEQFF.

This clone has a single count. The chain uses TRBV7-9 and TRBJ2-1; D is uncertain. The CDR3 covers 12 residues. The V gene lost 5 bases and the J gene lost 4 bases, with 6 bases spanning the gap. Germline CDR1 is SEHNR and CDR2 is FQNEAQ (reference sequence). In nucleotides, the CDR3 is TGTGCCAGCAGCCCCTCGTACAATGAGCAGTTCTTC. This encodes CASSPSYNEQFF.

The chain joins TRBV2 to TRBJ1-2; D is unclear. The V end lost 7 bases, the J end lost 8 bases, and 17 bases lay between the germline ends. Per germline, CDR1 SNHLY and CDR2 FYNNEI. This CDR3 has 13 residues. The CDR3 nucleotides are TGTGCCAGCATTAAGGAGGGAGGATGGGGCTACACCTTC. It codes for CASIKEGGWGYTF.

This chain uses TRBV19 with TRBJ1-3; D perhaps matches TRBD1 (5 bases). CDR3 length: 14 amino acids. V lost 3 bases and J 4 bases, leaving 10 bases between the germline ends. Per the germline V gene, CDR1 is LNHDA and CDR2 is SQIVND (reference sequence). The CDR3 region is CASSMYQGGNTIYF. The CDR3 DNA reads TGTGCCAGTAGTATGTATCAGGGAGGAAACACCATATATTTT. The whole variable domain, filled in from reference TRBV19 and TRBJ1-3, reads DGGITQSPKYLFRKEGQNVTLSCEQNLNHDAMYWYRQDPGQGLRLIYYSQIVNDFQKGDIAEGYSVSREKKESFPLTVTSAQKNPTAFYLCASSMYQGGNTIYFGEGSWLTVV.

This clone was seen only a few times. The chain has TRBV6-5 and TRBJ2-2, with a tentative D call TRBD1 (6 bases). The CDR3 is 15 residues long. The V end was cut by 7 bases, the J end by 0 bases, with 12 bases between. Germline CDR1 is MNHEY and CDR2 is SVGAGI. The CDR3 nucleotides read TGTGCCAGCAAAAGGGACATTGCGAACACCGGGGAGCTGTTTTTT. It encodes CASKRDIANTGELFF.

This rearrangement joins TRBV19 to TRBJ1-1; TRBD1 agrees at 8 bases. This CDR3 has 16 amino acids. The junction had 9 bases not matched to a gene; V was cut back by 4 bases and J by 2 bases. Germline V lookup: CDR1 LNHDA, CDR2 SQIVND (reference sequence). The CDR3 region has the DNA TGTGCCAGTAGTACCCGACAGGGGAAGTTAAACACTGAAGCTTTCTTT. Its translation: CASSTRQGKLNTEAFF.

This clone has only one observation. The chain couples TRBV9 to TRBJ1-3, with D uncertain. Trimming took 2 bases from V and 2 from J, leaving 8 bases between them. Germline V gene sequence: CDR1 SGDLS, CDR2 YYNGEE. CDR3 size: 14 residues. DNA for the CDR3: TGTGCCAGCAGCGTGGGAGGGACTGGAAACACCATATATTTT. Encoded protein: CASSVGGTGNTIYF.

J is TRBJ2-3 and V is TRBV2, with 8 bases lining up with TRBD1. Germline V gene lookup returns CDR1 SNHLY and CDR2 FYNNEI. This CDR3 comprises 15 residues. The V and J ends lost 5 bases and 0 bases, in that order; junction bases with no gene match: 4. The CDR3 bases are TGTGCCAGCAGTCGACAGGGGACTAGCACAGATACGCAGTATTTT. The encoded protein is CASSRQGTSTDTQYF.

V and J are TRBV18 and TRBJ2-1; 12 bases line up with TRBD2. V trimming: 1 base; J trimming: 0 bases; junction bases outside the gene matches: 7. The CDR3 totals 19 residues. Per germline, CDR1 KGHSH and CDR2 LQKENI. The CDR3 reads CASSPRSSSGGASYNEQFF. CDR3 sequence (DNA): TGTGCCAGCTCACCACGGTCCTCTAGCGGGGGGGCCTCCTACAATGAGCAGTTCTTC.

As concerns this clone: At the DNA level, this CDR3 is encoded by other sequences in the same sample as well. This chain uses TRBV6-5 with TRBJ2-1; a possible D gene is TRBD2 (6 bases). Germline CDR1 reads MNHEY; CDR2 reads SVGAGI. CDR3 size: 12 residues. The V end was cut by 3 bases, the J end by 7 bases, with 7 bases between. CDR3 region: CASSYRGNEQFF. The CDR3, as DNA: TGTGCCAGCAGTTATCGGGGGAATGAGCAGTTCTTC.

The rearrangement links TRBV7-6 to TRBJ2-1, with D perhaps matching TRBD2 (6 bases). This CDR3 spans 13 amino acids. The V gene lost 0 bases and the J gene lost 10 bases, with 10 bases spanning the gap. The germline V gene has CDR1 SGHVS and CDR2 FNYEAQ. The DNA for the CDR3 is TGTGCCAGCAGCTTAGCGCGGGGCCGCGAGCAGTTCTTC. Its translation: CASSLARGREQFF.

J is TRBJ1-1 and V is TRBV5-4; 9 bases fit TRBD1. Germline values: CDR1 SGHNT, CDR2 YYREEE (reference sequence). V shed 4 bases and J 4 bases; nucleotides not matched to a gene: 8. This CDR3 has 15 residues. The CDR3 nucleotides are TGTGCCAGCAGCGTCACCGGGACAGGGCCCACTGAAGCTTTCTTT. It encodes CASSVTGTGPTEAFF.